This T cell receptor beta chain appears in the sequencing data of a study of blood T cell repertoires in COVID-19. Study at large: Sites in the United States, Italy and Spain provided acute and convalescent COVID-19 samples. The analysed material was cDNA or gDNA that came from T cells, B-cell-depleted T cells, or PBMCs.

The count of this clone is one. Original handling: Amplifying reference gene primers gave estimates of nucleated cell counts. Using immunoSEQ multiplex PCR, the repertoire was profiled, and TCRdb retains in-frame clones only, with some absent. That table furnishes V, J and clone size, whereas the DNA furnished D and trimming. Among some 250,000 clones listed, under 90% were seen once. After removal of 2 bases from V and 5 bases from J, the junction contained 6 bases not matched to a gene. Germline V CDR1 and CDR2: SNHLY, FYNNEI. The CDR3 has 15 amino acids. The chain recombines TRBV2 with TRBJ2-1; TRBD2 agrees at 7 bases. The source material was peripheral blood. This receptor was taken from a woman between 18 and 29 years old with acute or convalescent COVID-19. The CDR3: CASSEWRERNNEQFF. In DNA, the CDR3 is TGTGCCAGCAGTGAATGGCGGGAGCGCAACAATGAGCAGTTCTTC.